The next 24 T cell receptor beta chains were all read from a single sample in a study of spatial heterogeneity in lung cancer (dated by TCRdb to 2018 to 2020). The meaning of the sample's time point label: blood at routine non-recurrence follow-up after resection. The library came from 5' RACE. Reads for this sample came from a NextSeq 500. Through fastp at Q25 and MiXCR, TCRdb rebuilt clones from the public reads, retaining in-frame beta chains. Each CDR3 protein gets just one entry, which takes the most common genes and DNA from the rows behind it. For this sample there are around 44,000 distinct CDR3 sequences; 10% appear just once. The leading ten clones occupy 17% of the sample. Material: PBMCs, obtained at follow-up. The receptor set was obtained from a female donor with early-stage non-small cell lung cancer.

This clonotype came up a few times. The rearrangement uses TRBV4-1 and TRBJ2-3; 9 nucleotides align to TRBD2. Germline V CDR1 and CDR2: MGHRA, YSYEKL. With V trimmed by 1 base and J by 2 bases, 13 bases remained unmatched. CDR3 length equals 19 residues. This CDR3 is CASSQAPGLALPSTDTQYF. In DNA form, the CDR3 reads TGCGCCAGCAGCCAAGCCCCGGGACTAGCCCTCCCCTCCACAGATACGCAGTATTTT.

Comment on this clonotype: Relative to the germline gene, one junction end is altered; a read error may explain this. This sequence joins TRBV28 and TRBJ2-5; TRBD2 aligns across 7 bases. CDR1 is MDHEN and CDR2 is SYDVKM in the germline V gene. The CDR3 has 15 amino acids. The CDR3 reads CASSPLAGVQETQYF. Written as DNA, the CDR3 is TGTGCCAGCAGTCCGCTTGCGGGGGTACAAGAAACCCAGTACTTC.

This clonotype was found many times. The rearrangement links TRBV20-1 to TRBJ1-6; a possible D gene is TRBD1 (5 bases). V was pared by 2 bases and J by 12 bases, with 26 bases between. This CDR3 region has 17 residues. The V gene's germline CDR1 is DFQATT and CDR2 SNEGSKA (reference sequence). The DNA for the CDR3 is TGCAGTGCTAGACTCGGGGGTAGGAGGGGCAGGTCCGGACCCCTCCACTTT. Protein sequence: CSARLGGRRGRSGPLHF.

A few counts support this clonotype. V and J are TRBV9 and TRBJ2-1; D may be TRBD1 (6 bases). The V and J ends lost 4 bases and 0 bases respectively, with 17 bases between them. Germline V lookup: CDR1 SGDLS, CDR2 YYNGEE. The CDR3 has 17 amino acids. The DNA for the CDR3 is TGTGCCAGCAGCCCTTCCGGGACACAGAACTCCTACAATGAGCAGTTCTTC. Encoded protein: CASSPSGTQNSYNEQFF.

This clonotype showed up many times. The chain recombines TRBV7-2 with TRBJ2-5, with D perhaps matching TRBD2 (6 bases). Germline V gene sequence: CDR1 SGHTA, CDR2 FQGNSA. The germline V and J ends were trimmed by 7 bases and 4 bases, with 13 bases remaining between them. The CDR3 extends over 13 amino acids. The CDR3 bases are TGTGCCAGCACCCGGGGAGGCGCAGAGACCCAGTACTTC. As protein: CASTRGGAETQYF.

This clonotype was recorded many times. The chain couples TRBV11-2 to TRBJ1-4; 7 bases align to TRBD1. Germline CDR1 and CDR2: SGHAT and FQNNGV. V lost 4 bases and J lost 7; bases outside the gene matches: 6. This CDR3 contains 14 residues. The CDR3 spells CASSYQGESEKLFF. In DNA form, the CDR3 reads TGTGCCAGCAGCTATCAGGGGGAAAGTGAAAAACTGTTTTTT.

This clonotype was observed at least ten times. The CDR3: CASRGTSGGYEQFF. The CDR3 DNA reads TGTGCCAGCAGAGGGACTAGCGGGGGCTATGAGCAGTTCTTC. The chain joins TRBV2 to TRBJ2-1; 14 nucleotides match TRBD2. With V trimmed by 6 bases and J by 8 bases, 3 bases remained unmatched. This CDR3 region has 14 residues. CDR1 is SNHLY, CDR2 FYNNEI, per germline.

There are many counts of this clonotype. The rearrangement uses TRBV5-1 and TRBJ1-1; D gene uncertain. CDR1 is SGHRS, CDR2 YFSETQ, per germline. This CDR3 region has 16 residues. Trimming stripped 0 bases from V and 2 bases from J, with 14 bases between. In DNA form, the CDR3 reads TGCGCCAGCAGCTTGGGGGAGGGTTATCTCAACACTGAAGCTTTCTTT. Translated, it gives CASSLGEGYLNTEAFF.

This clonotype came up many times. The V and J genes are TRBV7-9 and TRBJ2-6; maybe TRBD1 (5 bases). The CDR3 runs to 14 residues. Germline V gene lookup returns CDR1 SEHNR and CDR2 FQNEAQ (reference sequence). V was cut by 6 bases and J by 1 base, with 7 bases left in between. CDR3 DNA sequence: TGTGCCAGCAGAAGGGGATCTGGGGCCAACGTCCTGACTTTC. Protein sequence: CASRRGSGANVLTF.

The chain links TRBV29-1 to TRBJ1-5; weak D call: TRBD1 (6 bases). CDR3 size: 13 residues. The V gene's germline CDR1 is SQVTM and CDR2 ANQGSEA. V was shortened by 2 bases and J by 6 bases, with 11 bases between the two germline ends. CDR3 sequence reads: CSVELGAGQPQHF. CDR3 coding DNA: TGCAGCGTTGAATTGGGGGCAGGTCAGCCCCAGCATTTT.

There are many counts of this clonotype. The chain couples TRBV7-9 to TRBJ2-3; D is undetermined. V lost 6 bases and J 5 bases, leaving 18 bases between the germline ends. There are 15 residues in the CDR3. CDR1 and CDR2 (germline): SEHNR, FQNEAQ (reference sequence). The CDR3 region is CASRSLGGRQDTQYF. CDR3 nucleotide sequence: TGTGCCAGCAGGTCATTGGGTGGGCGTCAAGATACGCAGTATTTT.

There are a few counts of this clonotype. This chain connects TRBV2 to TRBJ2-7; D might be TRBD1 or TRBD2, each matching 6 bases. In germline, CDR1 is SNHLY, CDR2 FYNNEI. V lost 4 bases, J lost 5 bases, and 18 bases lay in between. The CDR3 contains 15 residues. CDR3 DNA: TGTGCCAGCAGTGTCGCAGCGGGCCCAGGGGACGAGCAGTACTTC. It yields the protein CASSVAAGPGDEQYF.

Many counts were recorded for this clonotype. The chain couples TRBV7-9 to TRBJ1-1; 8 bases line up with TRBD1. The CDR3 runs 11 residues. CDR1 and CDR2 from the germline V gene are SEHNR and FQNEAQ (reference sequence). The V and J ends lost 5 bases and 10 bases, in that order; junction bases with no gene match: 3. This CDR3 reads CASSTDRGAFF. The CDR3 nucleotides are TGTGCCAGCAGCACCGACAGGGGAGCTTTCTTT.

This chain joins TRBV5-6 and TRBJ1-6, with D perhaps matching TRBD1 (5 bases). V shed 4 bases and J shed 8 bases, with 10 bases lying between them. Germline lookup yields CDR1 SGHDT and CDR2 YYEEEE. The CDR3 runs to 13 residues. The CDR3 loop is CASSPGPDSPLHF. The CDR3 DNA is TGTGCCAGCAGCCCGGGACCCGATTCACCCCTCCACTTT.

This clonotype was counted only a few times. CDR3 coding DNA: TGCAGTGCTAGCGGACAGGGGAGGGGCACTGAAGCTTTCTTT. Protein product: CSASGQGRGTEAFF. The chain recombines TRBV20-1 with TRBJ1-1; TRBD1 aligns across 9 bases. The CDR3 runs to 14 residues. CDR1 and CDR2 from the germline V gene are DFQATT and SNEGSKA (reference sequence). V lost 3 bases to trimming and J lost 4 bases; unmatched junction nucleotides: 6.

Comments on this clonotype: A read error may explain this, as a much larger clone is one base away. In DNA form, the CDR3 reads TGTGTCAGCAGCTTAGCGGAAGAGACCCAGTACTTC. It codes for CVSSLAEETQYF. The chain recombines TRBV7-2 with TRBJ2-5; TRBD2 might be the D (6 bases). Germline V CDR1 and CDR2: SGHTA, FQGNSA. The CDR3 has 12 residues.

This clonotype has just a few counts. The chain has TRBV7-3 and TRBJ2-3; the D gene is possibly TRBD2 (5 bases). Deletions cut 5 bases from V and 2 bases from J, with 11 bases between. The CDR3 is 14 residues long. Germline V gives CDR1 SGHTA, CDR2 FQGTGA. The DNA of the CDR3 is TGTGCCAGCAGCGGACCCGGGAACACAGATACGCAGTATTTT. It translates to CASSGPGNTDTQYF.

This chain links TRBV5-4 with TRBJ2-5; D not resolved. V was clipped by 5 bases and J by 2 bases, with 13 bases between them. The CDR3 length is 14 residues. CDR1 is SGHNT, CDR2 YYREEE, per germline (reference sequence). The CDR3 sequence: CASRIRSAQETQYF. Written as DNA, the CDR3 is TGTGCCAGCAGGATACGATCGGCACAAGAGACCCAGTACTTC.

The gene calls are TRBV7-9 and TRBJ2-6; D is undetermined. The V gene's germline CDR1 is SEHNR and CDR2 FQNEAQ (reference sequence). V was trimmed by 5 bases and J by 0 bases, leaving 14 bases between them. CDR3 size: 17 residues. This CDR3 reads CASSPGPPYSGANVLTF. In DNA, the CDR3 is TGTGCCAGCAGCCCAGGCCCTCCCTACTCTGGGGCCAACGTCCTGACTTTC.

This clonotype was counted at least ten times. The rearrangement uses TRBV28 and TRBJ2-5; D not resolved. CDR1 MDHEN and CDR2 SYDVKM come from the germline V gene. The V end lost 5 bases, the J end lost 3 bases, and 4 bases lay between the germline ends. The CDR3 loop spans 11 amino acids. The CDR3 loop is CASSRKETQYF. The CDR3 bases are TGTGCCAGCAGTCGCAAAGAGACCCAGTACTTC.

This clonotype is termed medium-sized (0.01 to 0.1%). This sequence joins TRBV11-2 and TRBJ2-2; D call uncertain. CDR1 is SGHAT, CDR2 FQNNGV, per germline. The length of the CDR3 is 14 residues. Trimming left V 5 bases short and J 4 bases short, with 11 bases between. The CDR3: CASSPIKGTGELFF. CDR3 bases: TGTGCCAGCAGCCCTATAAAGGGCACCGGGGAGCTGTTTTTT.

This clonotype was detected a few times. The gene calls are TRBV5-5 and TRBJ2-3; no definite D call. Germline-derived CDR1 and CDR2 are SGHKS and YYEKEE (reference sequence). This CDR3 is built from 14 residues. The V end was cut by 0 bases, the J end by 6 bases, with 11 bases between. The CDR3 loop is CASSLVDARDTQYF. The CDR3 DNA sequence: TGTGCCAGCAGCTTGGTCGACGCGCGGGATACGCAGTATTTT.

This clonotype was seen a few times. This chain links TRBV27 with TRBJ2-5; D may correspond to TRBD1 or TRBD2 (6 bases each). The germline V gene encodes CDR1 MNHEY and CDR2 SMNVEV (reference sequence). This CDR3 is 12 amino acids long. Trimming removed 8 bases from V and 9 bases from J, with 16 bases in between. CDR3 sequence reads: CASRRGYEAQYF. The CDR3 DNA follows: TGTGCCAGCCGGAGGGGGTACGAGGCCCAGTACTTC.

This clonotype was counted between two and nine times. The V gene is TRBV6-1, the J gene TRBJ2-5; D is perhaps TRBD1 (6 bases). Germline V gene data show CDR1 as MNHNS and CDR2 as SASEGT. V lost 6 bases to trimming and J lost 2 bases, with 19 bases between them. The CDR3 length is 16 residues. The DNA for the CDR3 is TGTGCCAGCAGGAGACAGATCCTGGACAGTCAAGAGACCCAGTACTTC. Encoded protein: CASRRQILDSQETQYF.